These T cell receptor beta chains were read from a single sample in a study of blood T cell repertoires in COVID-19. Sequenced by immunoSEQ multiplex PCR; TCRdb stores in-frame clones only, minus some. The data show 150,000 to 200,000 clones, with around four fifths seen just once and approximately 3% held by the top ten. The sequenced material came from peripheral blood. The receptors shown here come from a man between 70 and 80 years old with acute or convalescent COVID-19. Both conserved end residues are part of each CDR3. Fields, in order: D gene, J gene, CDR3 length, V gene, clone size, CDR3 DNA, CDR3 protein. The D gene is left open where the match is weak. Only part of the rows carry a size: once, few, many, or a class if the clone is expanded.

D: TRBD2; J: TRBJ2-2; length: 16; V: TRBV18; size: few; DNA: TGTGCCAGCTCACCACTAGCGGGGTCGAACACCGGGGAGCTGTTTTTT; CDR3: CASSPLAGSNTGELFF
D: TRBD2; J: TRBJ2-1; length: 19; V: TRBV9; size: .; DNA: TGTGCCAGCAGCGTCGGACTAGCGGACCTTTCGAGCTCCTACAATGAGCAGTTCTTC; CDR3: CASSVGLADLSSSYNEQFF
D: TRBD2; J: TRBJ2-7; length: 16; V: TRBV25-1; size: .; DNA: TGTGCCAGCAGTGCCTGGGGGACTAGCGGCTCCTACGAGCAGTACTTC; CDR3: CASSAWGTSGSYEQYF
D: .; J: TRBJ2-7; length: 15; V: TRBV5-5; size: .; DNA: TGTGCCAGCAGCTTGGAGGGGTGGAGCTCCTACGAGCAGTACTTC; CDR3: CASSLEGWSSYEQYF
D: TRBD1; J: TRBJ2-7; length: 13; V: TRBV19; size: few; DNA: TGTGCCAGTACCAACACAGGGGAACTCGAGCAGTACTTC; CDR3: CASTNTGELEQYF
D: TRBD1; J: TRBJ1-4; length: 18; V: TRBV5-4; size: .; DNA: TGTGCCAGCAGCCGCGAATCAGGGGGCGCGTTACCTAATGAAAAACTGTTTTTT; CDR3: CASSRESGGALPNEKLFF
D: .; J: TRBJ2-7; length: 14; V: TRBV14; size: few; DNA: TGTGCCAGCAGCCTAAGCGGGCCGTTGTACGAGCAGTACTTC; CDR3: CASSLSGPLYEQYF
D: .; J: TRBJ2-5; length: 13; V: TRBV6-2/TRBV6-3; size: .; DNA: TGTGCCAGCAGCGGACTAGGGGGATTTGGACAGTACTTC; CDR3: CASSGLGGFGQYF
D: .; J: TRBJ1-3; length: 16; V: TRBV6-1; size: .; DNA: TGTGCCAGCAGTGTACAAGACACAGGGACTGGAAACACCATATATTTT; CDR3: CASSVQDTGTGNTIYF
D: TRBD2; J: TRBJ2-2; length: 14; V: TRBV6-5; size: few; DNA: TGTGCCAGCAGTACTAGCGGGGGGGCCGGGGAGCTGTTTTTT; CDR3: CASSTSGGAGELFF
D: TRBD2; J: TRBJ2-1; length: 15; V: TRBV6-5; size: .; DNA: TGTGCCAGCAGTCTACTAGCGGACTCCTACAATGAGCAGTTCTTC; CDR3: CASSLLADSYNEQFF
D: .; J: TRBJ2-5; length: 14; V: TRBV10-2; size: .; DNA: TGCGCCAGCAGTGAGTCGGCAGGGATGCAGACCCAGTACTTC; CDR3: CASSESAGMQTQYF
D: .; J: TRBJ1-6; length: 16; V: TRBV9; size: .; DNA: TGTGCCAGCAGCGAAAGACAGAGCTCCTATAATTCACCCCTCCACTTT; CDR3: CASSERQSSYNSPLHF
D: .; J: TRBJ2-7; length: 11; V: TRBV12-3/TRBV12-4; size: .; DNA: TGTGCCAGCAGTTCCCTCTACGAGCAGTACTTC; CDR3: CASSSLYEQYF
D: .; J: TRBJ1-5; length: 13; V: TRBV6-5; size: .; DNA: TGTGCCAGCAACGAACAGAGCAATCAGCCCCAGCATTTT; CDR3: CASNEQSNQPQHF
D: TRBD2; J: TRBJ2-5; length: 16; V: TRBV9; size: .; DNA: TGTGCCAGCAGCGTAGGATTGAGTAGCGGGAGAGAGACCCAGTACTTC; CDR3: CASSVGLSSGRETQYF
D: .; J: TRBJ1-5; length: 17; V: TRBV21-1; size: .; DNA: TGTGCCAGCACCCAGGAGGTACCTTTCTATAGCAATCAGCCCCAGCATTTT; CDR3: CASTQEVPFYSNQPQHF
D: TRBD1; J: TRBJ2-2; length: 20; V: TRBV19; size: .; DNA: TGTGCCAGTAGTATTTCCCGGGCGCGGGGACAGGGCAGGAACACCGGGGAGCTGTTTTTT; CDR3: CASSISRARGQGRNTGELFF
D: .; J: TRBJ2-1; length: 15; V: TRBV6-2/TRBV6-3; size: .; DNA: TGTGCCAGCAGTTCGCCCCCGGGGGGCAGAGATGAGCAGTTCTTC; CDR3: CASSSPPGGRDEQFF
D: TRBD1; J: TRBJ1-2; length: 15; V: TRBV6-1; size: .; DNA: TGTGCCAGCAGTGAAGGGAGGGACAGGTTCCGGGGCTACACCTTC; CDR3: CASSEGRDRFRGYTF